This T cell receptor beta chain was observed in a study of beta chain features in type 1 diabetes (dated by TCRdb to the late 2010s). With respect to the entire study: Mean age, gender distribution, total cell number and subset yield were not different between patients and healthy donors. A total of about 100,000,000 sorted cells were examined across all samples, and RNA yield correlated strongly with the number of cells per subset. In the study, recently diagnosed type 1 diabetes patients and matched healthy donors were compared on the TCRB repertoires of their sorted circulating CD4+ T cell subsets. Regulatory and stem cell-like memory subsets were obtained from only 8 patients and about 8 healthy donors, while naive and central memory subsets were obtained from all 30 or so donors.

Study-level results and caveats: Naive, central memory and regulatory TCRB repertoires appeared more similar among patients than among healthy donors. Type 1 diabetes patients showed a moderate but significant shortening of TCRB CDR3 length in all four CD4+ subsets. Because cDNA was sequenced instead of genomic DNA, highly expressing activated cells could be over-represented, though the groups showed no difference in activation or CD3 levels. Because small numbers of individuals were included in the HLA sub-analyses, any influence of HLA type on TCRB rearrangement was left unresolved. PCR might favor shorter templates, but patient and control samples were amplified and corrected together, so any skew would affect both groups equally. Fewer insertions and more nucleotide deletions at VDJ recombination sites were observed in patients with type 1 diabetes, implying thymic rearrangement abnormalities.

The entire amount of isolated RNA was reverse transcribed using the High Capacity cDNA Reverse Transcription Kit, so the sequenced TCRB transcripts were expressed ones. Deep immunoSEQ sequencing was applied to naive, central memory and regulatory T cell samples, giving an average of about 3.7 million total reads per sample. Sorted cells were lysed in RLT buffer, and RNA was extracted using DNase-treated RNeasy Micro or Mini kits according to cell number. Each cell subset was processed on its own to prevent cross-contamination, while patient and healthy donor samples were processed together. The immunoSEQ multiplex PCR was used to amplify TCRB sequences from cDNA, yielding 87-bp fragments that span the CDR3 region. Sequencing of the amplicons was done on the Illumina HiSeq platform. In the original analysis: PCR bias was corrected computationally using synthetic template baselines, and reads within Hamming distance 2 were collapsed, with unmergeable singletons discarded. Reads were aligned against IMGT to assign V, D and J genes, CDR3 length and insertions or deletions at six rearrangement sites. Clonotype counts were normalized to sorted cell number within each subset before computing true diversity and Gini coefficients with the tcR R package. Repertoire sharing was quantified using the overlap coefficient calculated on TCRB nucleotide sequences. TCRdb mirrors the immuneACCESS table, restricted to in-frame sequences. Some clones are absent from its copies; in checked studies, under half trace to an unresolved V gene, and the reason for the others is unknown. V and J calls and clone size follow that table, whereas D and trimming were derived from the DNA. A total of around 130,000 clones appear in this sample, approximately 10% of them only once. 0.75% of the sample rests with the top ten.

In this sample, this clone turned up a few times. Its cognate antigen has yet to be identified. No qualities accompany the bases; no much larger clone lies one base away. A single peripheral blood draw of around 120 mL on average was collected from each donor into heparinised tubes. Using a panel that included CD45RO, CCR7, CD25, CD127, CD95 and CD27, naive, central memory, regulatory and stem cell-like memory CD4+ T cells were sorted on a BD FACSAria II. A purity above 98% was achieved for all sorted populations. PBMCs were isolated immediately by Lymphoprep density gradient centrifugation and stained directly without culture. To minimize batch effects, samples were stained and sorted in pairs, one healthy donor with one patient per experiment. V loses 6 bases at its end and J loses 0 bases; junction bases beyond the gene matches: 8. Via the germline V gene, CDR1 is SQVTM and CDR2 ANQGSEA. From cysteine to phenylalanine, the CDR3 is 15 amino acids long. Kept here is only the CDR3 DNA, which spans 45 bases and is read in frame from base 1.

Recombination connected TRBV29-1 to TRBJ2-7; 10 middle bases align to TRBD2. Sequencing was done on a sample of central memory CD4+ T cells from blood. The clonotype originates from a man younger than 45 with type 1 diabetes. The DNA sequence is given as TGCAGCGTCTTCCTAGCGGGGGAGAGCTCCTACGAGCAGTACTTC. Translated, this is CSVFLAGESSYEQYF.